This TCR beta chain was sequenced during a study of blood T cell repertoires in COVID-19. At the level of the study: T cells, B-cell-depleted T cells, or PBMCs supplied cDNA or gDNA.

This CDR3 contains 13 residues. Germline V lookup: CDR1 SGHTA, CDR2 FQGTGA. Trimming shortened V by 5 bases and J by 2 bases, and 9 bases separated the two germline ends. Authors' data handling: Estimated nucleated cell counts came from reference gene primer amplification. Method: immunoSEQ multiplex PCR; TCRdb's copy keeps in-frame clones and lacks some. The V and J calls and clone size come from that table; D and trimming were worked out from the DNA. This sample has over 250,000 clones, with about 89% found just once. This chain uses TRBV7-3 with TRBJ1-2, with D hard to call. This clonotype originated in a woman between 40 and 55 years old who had recovered from COVID-19. The source material was peripheral blood. The CDR3 DNA is TGTGCCAGCAGCCCAATAGTAAACTATGGCTACACCTTC. Encoded protein: CASSPIVNYGYTF.